The TCR beta chain under discussion was sequenced for a study of CD8+CD57+ T cells in acquired aplastic anemia. About the research overall: DNA per sorted CD4+ or CD8+ sample ranged 0.2 to 27.4 ug, averaging approximately 3.1 ug.

Broader study findings: Patients and controls shared approximately 30 CD8+ CDR3 sequences, highly expressed in patients.

The J segment lost 2 bases and the V segment lost 6 bases, leaving 4 bases of the junction unmatched. The CDR3 runs to 14 residues. CDR1 is DFQATT, CDR2 SNEGSKA, per germline (reference sequence). Genomic DNA acted as the template from which TCR beta VDJ combination and CDR3 sequence profiling were carried out. MiXCR was run by TCRdb on the reads, yielding one entry per CDR3 protein. The data contain 150,000 to 200,000 distinct CDR3 sequences, 48% of them seen just once; the ten biggest clones take up 9.7%. About this clonotype itself: What it recognizes is unknown.

Sequencing was done on patients that had shown CD8+CD57+ cell expansion by flow cytometry. The patients, all of them, had severe acquired aplastic anemia. Sampling of blood occurred while the patients had still received no therapy. The V and J genes are TRBV20-1 and TRBJ2-7, with TRBD2 identical over 13 bases. Sequencing was performed on sorted CD4+, CD8+, or CD8+CD57+ T cells (not recorded which) from PBMCs. The receptor was derived from a human donor with aplastic anemia. The CDR3: CSAQGTSGTYEQYF. The CDR3 nucleotides read TGCAGTGCCCAGGGGACTAGCGGGACCTACGAGCAGTACTTC.